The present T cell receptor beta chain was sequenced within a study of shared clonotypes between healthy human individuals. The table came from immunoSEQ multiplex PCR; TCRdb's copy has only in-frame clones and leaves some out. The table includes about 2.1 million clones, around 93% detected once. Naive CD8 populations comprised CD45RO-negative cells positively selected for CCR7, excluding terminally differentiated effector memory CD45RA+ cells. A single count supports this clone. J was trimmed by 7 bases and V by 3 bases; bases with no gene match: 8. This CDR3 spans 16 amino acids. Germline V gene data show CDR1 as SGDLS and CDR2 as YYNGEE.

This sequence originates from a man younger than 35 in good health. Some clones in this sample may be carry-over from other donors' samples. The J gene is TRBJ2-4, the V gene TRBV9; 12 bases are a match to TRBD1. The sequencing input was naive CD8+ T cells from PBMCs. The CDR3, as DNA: TGTGCCAGCAGCGCCCGGGACAGGGGGCTGGGGAACATTCAGTACTTC. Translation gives CASSARDRGLGNIQYF.